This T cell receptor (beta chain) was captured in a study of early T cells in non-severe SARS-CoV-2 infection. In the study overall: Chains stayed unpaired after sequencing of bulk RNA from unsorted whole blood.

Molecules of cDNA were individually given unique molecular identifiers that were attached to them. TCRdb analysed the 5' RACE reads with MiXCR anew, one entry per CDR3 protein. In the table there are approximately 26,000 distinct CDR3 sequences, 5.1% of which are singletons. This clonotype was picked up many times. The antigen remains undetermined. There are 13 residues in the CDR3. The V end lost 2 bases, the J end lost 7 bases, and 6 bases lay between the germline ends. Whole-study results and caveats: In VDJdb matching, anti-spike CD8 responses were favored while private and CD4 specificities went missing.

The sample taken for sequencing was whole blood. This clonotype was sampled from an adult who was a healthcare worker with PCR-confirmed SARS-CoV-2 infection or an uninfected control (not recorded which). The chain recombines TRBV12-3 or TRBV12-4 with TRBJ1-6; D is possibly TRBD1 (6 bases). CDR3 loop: CASSLQGNSPLHF. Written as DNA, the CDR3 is TGTGCCAGCAGTTTACAGGGGAATTCACCCCTCCACTTT.